The clone carrying this T cell receptor beta chain was detected once. The sample originates from a study of blood T cell repertoires in COVID-19. Turning to the study itself: The study drew acute and convalescent COVID-19 samples from the United States, Italy and Spain.

Cohort assignment relied on participant-reported clinical history. The data were produced by immunoSEQ multiplex PCR, yet TCRdb's version contains in-frame clones alone and is incomplete. The sample includes 360,000 or so clones, 85% to 90% of them seen just once. The receptor was derived from a woman in her twenties or thirties who had recovered from COVID-19. Sequencing was carried out using PBMCs or T cells enriched from blood (not recorded which).

The chain's CDR3 is CAISEELAVTTGELFF. The CDR3, as DNA: TGTGCCATCAGTGAAGAACTAGCGGTAACAACCGGGGAGCTGTTTTTT. The rearrangement joins TRBV10-3 to TRBJ2-2, with 8 bases that match TRBD2. There are 16 residues in the CDR3. Unmatched junction bases numbered 8, after V lost 3 bases and J lost 5 bases. CDR1 is ENHRY, CDR2 SYGVKD, per germline.